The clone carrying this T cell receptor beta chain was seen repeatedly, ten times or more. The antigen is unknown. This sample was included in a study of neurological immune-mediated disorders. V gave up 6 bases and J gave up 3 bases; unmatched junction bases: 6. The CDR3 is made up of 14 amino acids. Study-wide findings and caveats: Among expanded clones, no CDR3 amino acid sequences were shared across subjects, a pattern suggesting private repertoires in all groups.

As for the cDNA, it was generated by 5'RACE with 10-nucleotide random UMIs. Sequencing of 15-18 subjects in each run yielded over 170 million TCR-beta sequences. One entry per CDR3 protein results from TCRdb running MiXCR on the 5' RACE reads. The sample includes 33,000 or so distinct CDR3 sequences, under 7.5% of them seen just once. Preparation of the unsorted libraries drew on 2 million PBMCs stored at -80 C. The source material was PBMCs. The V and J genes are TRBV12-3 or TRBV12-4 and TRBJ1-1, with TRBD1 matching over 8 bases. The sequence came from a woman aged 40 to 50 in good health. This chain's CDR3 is CASSPPTGDTEAFF. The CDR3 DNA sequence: TGTGCCAGCAGCCCACCGACAGGGGACACTGAAGCTTTCTTT.